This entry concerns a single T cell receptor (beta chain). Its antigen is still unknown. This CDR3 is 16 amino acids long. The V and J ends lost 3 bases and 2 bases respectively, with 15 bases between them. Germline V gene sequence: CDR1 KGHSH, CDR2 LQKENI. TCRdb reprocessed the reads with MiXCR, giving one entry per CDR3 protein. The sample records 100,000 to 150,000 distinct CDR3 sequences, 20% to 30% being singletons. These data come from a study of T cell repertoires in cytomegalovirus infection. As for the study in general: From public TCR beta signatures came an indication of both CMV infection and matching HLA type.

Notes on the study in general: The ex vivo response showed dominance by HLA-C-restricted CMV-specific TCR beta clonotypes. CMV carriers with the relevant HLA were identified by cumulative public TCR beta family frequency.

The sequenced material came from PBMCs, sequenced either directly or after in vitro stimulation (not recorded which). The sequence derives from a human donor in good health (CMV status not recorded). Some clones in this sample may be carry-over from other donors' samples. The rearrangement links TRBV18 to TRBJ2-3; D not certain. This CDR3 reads CASSPNRAVPTDTQYF. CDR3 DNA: TGTGCCAGCTCACCTAATCGGGCGGTCCCCACAGATACGCAGTATTTT.